This T cell receptor (beta chain) was sequenced in a study of T cell responses to AZD1222 COVID-19 vaccine. Sequencing used immunoSEQ multiplex PCR; TCRdb keeps in-frame clones, though not all of them. The table lists approximately 120,000 clones, approximately 90% of them singletons. V shed 2 bases and J 6 bases; nucleotides not matched to a gene: 4. This CDR3 has 13 amino acids. Looked up from germline, CDR1 is GTSNPN and CDR2 is SVGIG (reference sequence). The rearrangement links TRBV30 to TRBJ1-5; 7 bases align to TRBD1. The TCR sequence derives from an adult in good health. The sequencing here drew on peripheral blood, taken on day 0 of AZD1222 vaccination. This CDR3 is CAWSRQGGQPQHF. The CDR3 DNA follows: TGTGCCTGGAGTAGGCAGGGGGGTCAGCCCCAGCATTTT.